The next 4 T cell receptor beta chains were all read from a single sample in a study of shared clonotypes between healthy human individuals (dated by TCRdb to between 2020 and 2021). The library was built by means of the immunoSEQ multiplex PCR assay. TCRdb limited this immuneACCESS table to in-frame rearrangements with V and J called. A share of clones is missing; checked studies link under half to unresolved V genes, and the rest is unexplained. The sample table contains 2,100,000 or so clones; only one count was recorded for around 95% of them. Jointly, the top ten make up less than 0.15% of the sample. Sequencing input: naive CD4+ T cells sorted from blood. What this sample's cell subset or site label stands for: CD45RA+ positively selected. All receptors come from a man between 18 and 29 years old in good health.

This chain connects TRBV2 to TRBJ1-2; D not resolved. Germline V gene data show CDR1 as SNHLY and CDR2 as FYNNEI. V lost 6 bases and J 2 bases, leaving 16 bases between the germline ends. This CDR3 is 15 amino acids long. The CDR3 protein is CASRALRMKNYGYTF. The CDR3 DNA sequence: TGTGCCAGCAGGGCCCTACGGATGAAGAACTATGGCTACACCTTC.

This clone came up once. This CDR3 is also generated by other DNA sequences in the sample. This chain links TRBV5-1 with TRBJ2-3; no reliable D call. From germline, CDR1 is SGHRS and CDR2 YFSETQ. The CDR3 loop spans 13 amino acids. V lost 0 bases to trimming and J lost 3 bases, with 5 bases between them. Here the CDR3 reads CASSLAGTDTQYF. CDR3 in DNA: TGCGCCAGCAGCTTGGCCGGAACAGATACGCAGTATTTT.

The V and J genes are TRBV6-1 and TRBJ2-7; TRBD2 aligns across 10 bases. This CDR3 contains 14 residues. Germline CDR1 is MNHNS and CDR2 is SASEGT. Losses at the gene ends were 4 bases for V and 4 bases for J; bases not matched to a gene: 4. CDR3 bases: TGTGCCAGCAGTGCAGCGGGGGGGCGGTACGAGCAGTACTTC. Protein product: CASSAAGGRYEQYF.

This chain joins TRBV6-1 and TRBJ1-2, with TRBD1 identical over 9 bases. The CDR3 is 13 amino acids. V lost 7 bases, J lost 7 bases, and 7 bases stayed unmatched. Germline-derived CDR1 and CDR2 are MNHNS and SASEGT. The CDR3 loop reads CASTTGGIGGYTF. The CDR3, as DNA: TGTGCCAGCACGACAGGGGGAATAGGTGGCTACACCTTC.